The present TCR beta chain was sequenced within a study of identical twins. Overall study findings and caveats: Memory repertoires showed no such pattern, whereas abundant cord blood beta clonotypes carried fewer insertions.

TCRdb re-called the 5' RACE reads through MiXCR, storing one row per CDR3 protein. In the table there are about 790,000 distinct CDR3 sequences, approximately 18% of which are singletons. Points on this clonotype: What it binds is unknown.

This sample also appeared in a second study, on T cells expressing NK-cell markers. As that study records: The study found dominant NKG2C+ clonotypes at roughly 1.0-7.5% of CD8+ T cells in about six donors.

The sequence came from a woman between 18 and 30 years old in good health. What was sequenced was PBMCs.

This CDR3 reads CASSLGDLTSTDTQYF. As DNA, the CDR3 is TGTGCCAGCAGCTTAGGGGACCTGACGAGCACAGATACGCAGTATTTT. This chain uses TRBV11-2 with TRBJ2-3; D is tentatively TRBD1 or TRBD2 (5 bases each). Looked up from germline, CDR1 is SGHAT and CDR2 is FQNNGV. Trimming removed 1 base from V and 0 bases from J, with 11 bases in between. The CDR3 sequence is 16 residues long.